Shown below are 11 T cell receptor beta chains from a single sample sequenced in a study of CXCR3-negative and CXCR3-positive naive CD8 T cells. Study-level points and caveats: Naive cells that were CXCR3-positive had more hydrophobic TRB CDR3s (compared with CXCR3-negative naive cells).

No antigens are known for them. Via 5' RACE with UMI labels, TRB cDNA libraries were prepared. With the 5' RACE reads reprocessed, TCRdb shows one record per CDR3 protein and no DNA. The sample data list tens of thousands of distinct CDR3 sequences. Sequencing was carried out using naive CXCR3+ CD8+ T cells from blood. As to subset: CD45RO-CCR7+CD27+CD95- naive CD8+ T cells expressing CXCR3 (TNR3+). The receptors were gathered from a human donor in good health. Some clones in this sample may be carry-over from other donors' samples.

The genes are TRBV4-3 and TRBJ2-2; TCRdb names TRBD1, which stays unverified in the absence of DNA. CDR3 length: 16 residues. The germline V gene encodes CDR1 LGHNA and CDR2 YSLEER. Here the CDR3 reads CASSQAGTLNTGELFF.

This chain connects TRBV7-3 to TRBJ2-5; checking the TCRdb D call of TRBD1 is not possible without DNA. This CDR3 contains 13 residues. Germline V gives CDR1 SGHTA, CDR2 FQGTGA. The CDR3 sequence: CASRGPGDETQYF.

This rearrangement joins TRBV29-1 to TRBJ1-1. CDR1 SQVTM and CDR2 ANQGSEA come from the germline V gene. The CDR3 contains 12 residues. CDR3 amino acids: CSVRQEKIEAFF.

V gene TRBV11-2 combines with J gene TRBJ2-7. Germline CDR1 is SGHAT and CDR2 is FQNNGV. The CDR3 runs 13 residues. The CDR3 reads CASSLGLVYEQYF.

The chain is built from TRBV29-1 and TRBJ2-2. CDR3 size: 13 residues. Germline lookup yields CDR1 SQVTM and CDR2 ANQGSEA. This CDR3 is CSVADTNTGELFF.

This chain links TRBV29-1 with TRBJ1-1; TCRdb proposes TRBD1, but this gene call is untestable without DNA. The CDR3 has 14 residues. Germline lookup yields CDR1 SQVTM and CDR2 ANQGSEA. The CDR3 sequence: CSGMNRGYNTEAFF.

CDR3 amino acids: CSVEVLAANTDTQYF. V and J are TRBV29-1 and TRBJ2-3; TCRdb returns TRBD2, unconfirmable since there is no DNA. Germline V lookup: CDR1 SQVTM, CDR2 ANQGSEA. The CDR3 covers 15 residues.

The chain employs TRBV7-9 and TRBJ2-3; TCRdb's D call, TRBD2, is unchecked because there is no DNA. Germline values: CDR1 SEHNR, CDR2 FQNEAQ (reference sequence). This CDR3 is 14 amino acids long. CDR3 region: CASSLQEGGDTQYF.

The rearrangement uses TRBV4-1 and TRBJ2-7; TCRdb names TRBD2, which stays unverified in the absence of DNA. The length of the CDR3 is 15 residues. CDR1 MGHRA and CDR2 YSYEKL come from the germline V gene. This CDR3 reads CASSQGLLAGDEQYF.

The rearrangement uses TRBV29-1 and TRBJ2-3; without DNA, the TCRdb call of TRBD2 cannot be checked. The V gene's germline CDR1 is SQVTM and CDR2 ANQGSEA. The CDR3 covers 14 residues. This CDR3 is CSVDGWGALDTQYF.

The chain employs TRBV11-3 and TRBJ2-7. Germline CDR1 and CDR2: SGHNT and YENEEA. There are 13 residues in the CDR3. The CDR3 loop reads CASSGRESYEQYF.